Sequencing of this TCR beta chain was carried out in a study of cytotoxic CD8 clonotypes in ibrutinib-treated CLL. Study findings and constraints: Sustained-remission and progressing patients diverged in sampling times.

Trimming took 4 bases from V and 6 from J, leaving 22 bases between them. There are 17 residues in the CDR3. Per the germline V gene, CDR1 is MGHRA and CDR2 is YSYEKL. For this clone: The antigen is undetermined.

The table came from immunoSEQ multiplex PCR; TCRdb's copy has only in-frame clones and leaves some out. The sample has 200,000 to 250,000 clones, just over 70% seen once. Sample: PBMCs, taken after 12 months of ibrutinib treatment. This TCR was sampled from a human donor with chronic lymphocytic leukemia. V gene TRBV4-1 combines with J gene TRBJ2-1; the D gene is possibly TRBD2 (7 bases). The chain's CDR3 is CASSPLGGGPLANEQFF. CDR3 sequence (DNA): TGCGCCAGCAGCCCCCTTGGGGGGGGCCCATTAGCCAATGAGCAGTTCTTC.